This T cell receptor beta chain was sequenced during a study of blood T cells in healthy people across ages. Healthy individuals of Caucasian origin from Russia, aged roughly 6 to 95, served as donors. The CDR3 has 16 residues. J lost 1 base, V lost 1 base, and 7 bases had no gene match. CDR1 is SGHKS and CDR2 is YYEKEE in the germline V gene (reference sequence). Primers used in a second PCR of about 6 to 12 cycles were a sample-barcoded 5' primer and a J-beta primer mix. At least 2.5 million CDR3-containing paired-end reads were obtained per sample. TCRdb analysed the 5' RACE reads with MiXCR anew, one entry per CDR3 protein. The sample carries around 2 million distinct CDR3 sequences, about two fifths recorded once.

Source material: blood. The origin of this receptor is a human donor in good health. The V gene is TRBV5-5, the J gene TRBJ2-5; 7 positions agree with TRBD1. CDR3 DNA: TGTGCCAGCAGCTTGTTGGGGACAGCTTTCCAAGAGACCCAGTACTTC. This encodes CASSLLGTAFQETQYF.